Listed here are 14 T cell receptor beta chains from one sample, sequenced in a study of T-cell reconstitution after alpha-beta-depleted transplantation in children. Unique molecular identifiers were built into the TCRbeta library. MiXCR, run by TCRdb on the PCR reads, gives a single entry per CDR3 protein. The sample lists approximately 93,000 distinct CDR3 sequences; 7% to 10% were seen once. Source: PBMCs from the stem cell graft donor, taken from the stem cell graft. The source of these receptors is a human donor who donated a stem cell graft to a child with congenital amegakaryocytic thrombocytopenia.

This clonotype was seen at least ten times. The chain joins TRBV27 to TRBJ1-2; D is unclear. The CDR3 spans 12 residues. Per the germline V gene, CDR1 is MNHEY and CDR2 is SMNVEV (reference sequence). V lost 5 bases to trimming and J lost 7 bases, with 11 bases between them. For the CDR3, the DNA is TGTGCCAGCAGTCACCGGACTGGTGGCTACACCTTC. The encoded protein is CASSHRTGGYTF.

This clonotype was seen at least ten times. The chain combines TRBV4-3 with TRBJ2-1; 7 bases fit TRBD2. V trimming: 1 base; J trimming: 10 bases; junction bases outside the gene matches: 4. The CDR3 covers 13 residues. Germline V gene lookup returns CDR1 LGHNA and CDR2 YSLEER. This CDR3 is CASSQGASGEQFF. In DNA form, the CDR3 reads TGCGCCAGCAGCCAAGGGGCTAGCGGAGAGCAGTTCTTC.

This clonotype was found many times. This sequence joins TRBV4-1 and TRBJ2-7, with D possibly matching TRBD2 (6 bases). Germline CDR1 and CDR2: MGHRA and YSYEKL. This CDR3 spans 14 amino acids. The ends were cut back, 5 bases at V and 4 bases at J, with 15 bases in the middle. The DNA of the CDR3 is TGCGCCAGCAGCTTCGGGACTGGGTCTTACGAGCAGTACTTC. Translated, it gives CASSFGTGSYEQYF.

This clonotype was picked up many times. The chain carries TRBV9 and TRBJ2-5; perhaps TRBD2 as D (6 bases). The length of the CDR3 is 15 residues. V was trimmed by 0 bases and J by 4 bases, leaving 13 bases between them. From germline, CDR1 is SGDLS and CDR2 YYNGEE. CDR3 region: CASSVGASDSETQYF. CDR3 nucleotide sequence: TGTGCCAGCAGCGTAGGGGCTAGCGATTCAGAGACCCAGTACTTC.

This clonotype was observed many times. This sequence joins TRBV3-1 and TRBJ1-1; D possibly corresponds to TRBD1 (6 bases). CDR3 length: 13 residues. Germline V gene sequence: CDR1 LGHDT, CDR2 YNNKEL (reference sequence). V shed 7 bases and J shed 1 base, with 10 bases lying between them. CDR3 nucleotide sequence: TGTGCCAGCACCCCGACAGGGAACACTGAAGCTTTCTTT. This translates into CASTPTGNTEAFF.

This clonotype was found many times. The chain uses TRBV30 and TRBJ2-3; 7 bases are shared with TRBD2. The CDR3 runs to 13 residues. From germline, CDR1 is GTSNPN and CDR2 SVGIG (reference sequence). V was pared by 5 bases and J by 3 bases, with 5 bases of the junction left unmatched. The CDR3 DNA is TGTGCCTGGGGGGATAGCGGGACAGATACGCAGTATTTT. This encodes CAWGDSGTDTQYF.

This clonotype was detected ten times or more. The V call is TRBV28, the J call TRBJ1-5; unclear D gene. Germline V gives CDR1 MDHEN, CDR2 SYDVKM. The CDR3 consists of 13 residues. With 3 bases removed from V and 7 bases from J, the gap between germline ends came to 10 bases. DNA of the CDR3: TGTGCCAGCAGTTTCACGGGCCGACAGCCCCAGCATTTT. This encodes CASSFTGRQPQHF.

For this clonotype: A much larger clone lies a single base off, so this may be a read error. The chain carries TRBV15 and TRBJ1-1; possible D gene TRBD1, 6 bases. The CDR3 is 16 amino acids. Trimming removed 0 bases from V and 9 bases from J, with 20 bases in between. The germline gives CDR1 LNHNV, CDR2 YYDKDF (reference sequence). CDR3 sequence: CATSREVTGYGTQAFF. In DNA, the CDR3 is TGTGCCACCAGCAGAGAAGTCACAGGGTATGGGACTCAAGCTTTCTTT. The whole variable domain, remainder taken from reference TRBV15 and TRBJ1-1, is DAMVIQNPRYQVTQFGKPVTLSCSQTLNHNVMYWYQQKSSQAPKLLFHYYDKDFNNEADTPDNFQSRRPNTSFCFLDIRSPGLGDTAMYLCATSREVTGYGTQAFFGQGTRLTVV.

The chain has TRBV11-2 and TRBJ2-5; 7 nucleotides agree with TRBD2. Germline V lookup: CDR1 SGHAT, CDR2 FQNNGV. Unmatched junction bases numbered 12, after V lost 4 bases and J lost 4 bases. This CDR3 comprises 16 residues. As DNA, the CDR3 is TGTGCCAGCAGCTCCGGCAGGAGCGGGGCTCGAGAGACCCAGTACTTC. Its translation is CASSSGRSGARETQYF.

The sample holds many counts of this clonotype. The rearrangement joins TRBV5-5 to TRBJ2-1; D not certain. Germline V gives CDR1 SGHKS, CDR2 YYEKEE (reference sequence). The CDR3 totals 16 residues. V dropped 4 bases and J dropped 0 bases, with 14 bases sitting between them. CDR3: CASSPQTASSYNEQFF. In DNA form, the CDR3 reads TGTGCCAGCAGCCCTCAAACAGCGAGCTCCTACAATGAGCAGTTCTTC.

This clonotype was found many times. The chain links TRBV7-6 to TRBJ2-2; 8 nucleotides match TRBD2. The CDR3 consists of 15 residues. V lost 2 bases and J lost 4; bases outside the gene matches: 3. Germline V gene lookup returns CDR1 SGHVS and CDR2 FNYEAQ. DNA for the CDR3: TGTGCCAGCAGCTTACCAGCGGGAGCCACCGGGGAGCTGTTTTTT. Translating it yields CASSLPAGATGELFF.

This clonotype occurred many times. This chain links TRBV5-1 with TRBJ2-5; 9 nucleotides match TRBD2. In germline, CDR1 is SGHRS, CDR2 YFSETQ. The V and J ends lost 6 bases and 5 bases, in that order; junction bases with no gene match: 8. The CDR3 covers 14 residues. CDR3 DNA sequence: TGCGCCAGCAACCCGACTAGCGGTAGTGAGACCCAGTACTTC. Its translation is CASNPTSGSETQYF.

This clonotype was detected ten times or more. The CDR3 DNA reads as TGTGCCTGGATGTTGAAGAACACAGATACGCAGTATTTT. The encoded protein is CAWMLKNTDTQYF. The chain employs TRBV30 and TRBJ2-3; D remains ambiguous. This CDR3 spans 13 amino acids. Germline CDR1 GTSNPN, CDR2 SVGIG (reference sequence). V was trimmed by 4 bases and J by 2 bases, leaving 10 bases between them.

This clonotype was picked up many times. V usage is TRBV5-1 and J usage is TRBJ2-5; D is undetermined. The V gene lost 0 bases and the J gene lost 5 bases, with 5 bases spanning the gap. Looked up from germline, CDR1 is SGHRS and CDR2 is YFSETQ. The CDR3 totals 12 residues. CDR3: CASSLDGETQYF. The DNA of the CDR3 is TGCGCCAGCAGCTTGGATGGGGAGACCCAGTACTTC. Variable domain in full (rest from reference TRBV5-1 and TRBJ2-5): KAGVTQTPRYLIKTRGQQVTLSCSPISGHRSVSWYQQTPGQGLQFLFEYFSETQRNKGNFPGRFSGRQFSNSRSEMNVSTLELGDSALYLCASSLDGETQYFGPGTRLLVL.